The next 6 T cell receptor beta chains were all read from a single sample in a study of response to subunit inactivated influenza vaccine. Using its own MiXCR run on the RT-PCR reads, TCRdb lists one record per CDR3 protein. The table has 650,000 or so distinct CDR3 sequences, about 14% seen once. Here the sequenced sample was PBMCs from blood, taken around 15 days before vaccination. The source is a man in his forties or fifties who received an inactivated influenza vaccine.

The chain couples TRBV3-1 to TRBJ2-7; D ambiguous. The CDR3 has 14 amino acids. From germline, CDR1 is LGHDT and CDR2 YNNKEL (reference sequence). Between the trimmed V and J ends, which lost 0 bases and 6 bases, there was a span of 12 bases. This chain's CDR3 is CASSQDSESREQYF. The CDR3, as DNA: TGTGCCAGCAGCCAAGATAGTGAGTCCCGCGAGCAGTACTTC.

The V call is TRBV6-1, the J call TRBJ2-7, with 9 bases lining up with TRBD1. Looked up from germline, CDR1 is MNHNS and CDR2 is SASEGT. The V segment lost 4 bases and the J segment 6 bases; nucleotides outside the gene matches: 10. The length of the CDR3 is 15 residues. In DNA, the CDR3 is TGTGCCAGCAGTGGGTTACCGGGACAGGGAGTCGAGCAGTACTTC. Translation gives CASSGLPGQGVEQYF.

This clonotype has just a few counts. The rearrangement joins TRBV7-2 to TRBJ2-6; D not resolved. The CDR3 spans 16 residues. CDR1 is SGHTA, CDR2 FQGNSA, per germline. Trimming shortened V by 5 bases and J by 0 bases, and 11 bases separated the two germline ends. CDR3 protein: CASSQPRFSGANVLTF. The DNA of the CDR3 is TGTGCCAGCAGCCAACCTAGGTTCTCTGGGGCCAACGTCCTGACTTTC.

In its sample, this clonotype was seen a few times. The rearrangement links TRBV11-2 to TRBJ1-3; tentative D call: TRBD1 (5 bases). CDR1 is SGHAT, CDR2 FQNNGV, per germline. This CDR3 contains 15 residues. V shed 5 bases and J shed 4 bases, with 15 bases lying between them. The CDR3 coding sequence is TGTGCCAGCAGCACGGGACGGGCGACGGGAAACACCATATATTTT. Its translation is CASSTGRATGNTIYF.

The V gene is TRBV20-1, the J gene TRBJ2-3; TRBD2 matches at 10 bases. V was clipped by 6 bases and J by 4 bases; unmatched bases: 7. The CDR3 is 14 amino acids. Germline loops: CDR1 DFQATT, CDR2 SNEGSKA (reference sequence). CDR3 nucleotide sequence: TGCAGTGCACCTATAGCGGGGGGCTCAGATACGCAGTATTTT. Amino acid sequence: CSAPIAGGSDTQYF.

This clonotype occurred a few times. The rearrangement joins TRBV6-2 or TRBV6-3 to TRBJ2-1, with 8 positions matching TRBD1. The trim removed 0 bases at V and 10 bases at J, leaving 8 bases unmatched. Germline lookup yields CDR1 MNHEY and CDR2 SVGEGT. The CDR3 is 15 amino acids. The CDR3 bases are TGTGCCAGCAGTTACTCCGCTGCAGGGACAGGAGAGCAGTTCTTC. It is translated as CASSYSAAGTGEQFF.